What follows is one TCR beta chain and its context. The antigen remains undetermined. The sample is drawn from a study of beta chain features in type 1 diabetes. Background on the study: The study examined around 100 million sorted cells across all samples. Study observations and caveats: Patients showed naive, central memory and Treg TCRB repertoires that appeared more similar than those of healthy donors.

The CDR3 is made up of 15 amino acids. From germline, CDR1 is MDHEN and CDR2 SYDVKM. The V gene end was trimmed by 6 bases and the J gene end by 6 bases; junction bases not matched to a gene: 6. What was sequenced were expressed TCRB transcripts, since all of the isolated RNA had been reverse transcribed. The assay was immunoSEQ multiplex PCR, and TCRdb's table has in-frame clones only and misses some. The table has about 360,000 clones, roughly 12% seen once. The source material was naive CD4+ T cells from blood. V gene TRBV28 combines with J gene TRBJ2-1; 12 nucleotides match TRBD2. This TCR was recovered from a man between 18 and 29 years old in good health. The CDR3 loop is CASSLLAGGINEQFF. In nucleotides, the CDR3 is TGTGCCAGCAGCCTACTAGCGGGGGGAATCAATGAGCAGTTCTTC.